This T cell receptor (beta chain) derives from a study of blood T cell dynamics during melanoma immunotherapy. The protocol was immunoSEQ multiplex PCR, while the TCRdb copy is restricted to in-frame clones and leaves out a portion. The data contain about 7,200 clones, 80% to 85% of them seen just once; the ten biggest clones take up 16%. Remarks on this clone: The antigen is unknown.

Germline V CDR1 and CDR2: SGDLS, YYNGEE. This CDR3 region has 16 residues. After removal of 3 bases from V and 4 bases from J, the junction contained 10 bases not matched to a gene. Study conclusions and caveats: It remained unknown if the driving T cell clones were melanoma-specific.

Documented time point: pre-treatment baseline. Patients with prior systemic cancer treatment, concomitant immunosuppressants, or other active malignancies were excluded. The origin of this receptor is a human donor with melanoma. This chain joins TRBV9 and TRBJ1-2, with 9 positions matching TRBD1. The material was blood, obtained from a patient treated with checkpoint blockade. The CDR3 loop is CASSGGDRAYGYGYTF. In DNA form, the CDR3 reads TGTGCCAGCAGCGGGGGGGACAGGGCCTATGGCTATGGCTACACCTTC.